A selection of T cell receptor beta chains follows, all from one sample in a study of shared clonotypes between healthy human individuals. The repertoire was sequenced with immunoSEQ multiplex PCR; TCRdb's copy has only in-frame clones and lacks some. The sample has over a million clones; 78% are singletons. The sequenced sample consisted of memory CD4+ T cells from PBMCs. These receptors originate from a man aged 18 to 35 in good health. Some clones in this sample may be carry-over from other donors' samples. Each CDR3 is given with its conserved first and last residue. Size is omitted from some rows. Given values are once, few, many or a class for expanded clones.

- TRBV5-3 CARTRPTATINTIYF
- TRBV27 CASSFQTGGRNEKLFF
- TRBV28 CASSVTPGQRSNQPQHF
- TRBV7-9 CASVDRDYGYTF
- TRBV5-6 CASRQSAGTQGWSYEQYF
- TRBV5-5 CASSLVHDVKYEQYF
- TRBV5-1 CASSFNSGPADTQYF
- TRBV15 CATSRAPSTDTQYF
few TRBV19 CASRERGRFSYGYTF
- TRBV29-1 CSVRGASGNTGELFF
once TRBV7-2 CASSETNYNEQFF
- TRBV11-3 CASSLERDVQFF
few TRBV18 CASSPFSGGDKNIQYF
- TRBV7-9 CASSLASGRAYNEQFF
- TRBV15 CATSRDNRGGNQPQHF
- TRBV28 CASSLGGNRGTEAFF
- TRBV4-1 CASSQGGLGNEKLFF
- TRBV6-1 CASSEAGVGTGELFF
- TRBV5-8 CASSYQDQLEAFF
- TRBV9 CASSATLEEQYF